The 30 T cell receptor beta chains reported below all come from one sample, sequenced in a study of CXCR3-negative and CXCR3-positive naive CD8 T cells. Findings of the study overall: CXCR3-positive naive cells had TRB CDR3s that were more hydrophobic than CXCR3-negative naive cells had.

It was by 5' RACE with UMI labels that the TRB cDNA libraries were prepared. Reprocessing the 5' RACE reads, TCRdb reports a single entry for every CDR3 protein and omits DNA. This repertoire comprises 120,000 or so distinct CDR3 sequences; its ten largest clones make up approximately 0.54%. These TCRs are of unknown antigen specificity. Sequencing used naive CXCR3+ CD8+ T cells from blood. Regarding subset: CD45RO-CCR7+CD27+CD95- naive CD8+ T cells expressing CXCR3 (TNR3+). The receptors were sampled from a human donor in good health. Some clones in this sample may be carry-over from other donors' samples.

The CDR3 loop is CASSLPGTGGAEQFF. The chain carries TRBV7-2 and TRBJ2-1; the TRBD1 assignment by TCRdb is unverifiable without DNA. There are 15 residues in the CDR3. The germline V gene encodes CDR1 SGHTA and CDR2 FQGNSA.

This chain uses TRBV20-1 with TRBJ2-1; the TRBD2 assignment by TCRdb is unverifiable without DNA. Germline-derived CDR1 and CDR2 are DFQATT and SNEGSKA (reference sequence). The CDR3 runs to 14 residues. This CDR3 is CSASGRNLYNEQFF.

The gene calls are TRBV29-1 and TRBJ2-7; with no DNA, the TCRdb D assignment of TRBD1 cannot be verified. CDR3 length: 14 residues. CDR1 SQVTM and CDR2 ANQGSEA come from the germline V gene. CDR3 amino acids: CSVEEGRRGYEQYF.

V usage is TRBV13 and J usage is TRBJ2-5; the TCRdb D gene call, TRBD2, has no DNA to confirm it. CDR1 PRHDT and CDR2 FYEKMQ come from the germline V gene (reference sequence). The CDR3 runs 16 residues. The CDR3 spells CASSYASGGNQETQYF.

The chain links TRBV4-1 to TRBJ1-1; TCRdb gives TRBD1 as the D gene, but with no DNA this cannot be confirmed. The CDR3 length is 16 residues. CDR1 and CDR2 (germline): MGHRA, YSYEKL. CDR3: CASSQDGAGGNTEAFF.

This chain links TRBV19 with TRBJ2-7. The CDR3 consists of 15 residues. The V gene's germline CDR1 is LNHDA and CDR2 SQIVND (reference sequence). CDR3: CASSIAMSRSYEQYF.

The chain carries TRBV2 and TRBJ2-5. Germline V gene data show CDR1 as SNHLY and CDR2 as FYNNEI. The CDR3 has 13 residues. CDR3 residues: CASSEPRSETQYF.

The chain carries TRBV5-1 and TRBJ2-2; with no DNA, the TCRdb D assignment of TRBD1 cannot be verified. Looked up from germline, CDR1 is SGHRS and CDR2 is YFSETQ. The CDR3 consists of 14 residues. The CDR3 sequence: CASGQGVNTGELFF.

The genes are TRBV21-1 and TRBJ2-7; TCRdb selects TRBD2, and the lack of DNA leaves this call unchecked. TRBV21-1 is classified as a pseudogene. The CDR3 contains 14 residues. CDR3: CASSRRQGGGEQYF.

The chain recombines TRBV6-5 with TRBJ1-6; the TRBD1 assignment by TCRdb is unverifiable without DNA. CDR1 is MNHEY, CDR2 SVGAGI, per germline. The CDR3 sequence is 15 residues long. The CDR3 sequence is CASSYGSRGNSPLHF.

The chain couples TRBV28 to TRBJ1-1. In germline, CDR1 is MDHEN, CDR2 SYDVKM. The CDR3 has 13 residues. This chain's CDR3 is CAISGGWANEAFF.

The V call is TRBV4-1, the J call TRBJ2-1; TCRdb names TRBD1, which stays unverified in the absence of DNA. Germline lookup yields CDR1 MGHRA and CDR2 YSYEKL. The CDR3 runs 12 residues. CDR3 sequence: CASSQDGAKQFF.

The chain couples TRBV28 to TRBJ1-4. Germline V gene lookup returns CDR1 MDHEN and CDR2 SYDVKM. This CDR3 contains 12 residues. The CDR3 loop is CASSLPAEKLFF.

The chain couples TRBV29-1 to TRBJ2-2. From germline, CDR1 is SQVTM and CDR2 ANQGSEA. This CDR3 contains 12 residues. CDR3 in amino acids: CSVLTDTGELFF.

V and J are TRBV20-1 and TRBJ2-1; as DNA is missing, the TRBD1 call by TCRdb cannot be tested. From germline, CDR1 is DFQATT and CDR2 SNEGSKA (reference sequence). The CDR3 totals 16 residues. The CDR3 loop reads CSATKPGTGGGHEQFF.

This chain joins TRBV29-1 and TRBJ2-2. There are 12 residues in the CDR3. The germline CDR1 and CDR2 sequences are SQVTM and ANQGSEA. The CDR3: CSVEDATGELFF.

The chain has TRBV23-1 and TRBJ2-3; TCRdb returns TRBD1, unconfirmable since there is no DNA. TRBV23-1 is an ORF; its function is uncertain. The CDR3 is 17 residues long. CDR3 amino acids: CASSPLFRQGEPDTQYF.

The V call is TRBV21-1, the J call TRBJ2-1; TCRdb's D call, TRBD1, is unchecked because there is no DNA. TRBV21-1 is described as a pseudogene. There are 17 residues in the CDR3. The CDR3 loop reads CASSKGPRESSYNEQFF.

The rearrangement uses TRBV29-1 and TRBJ2-7; the D call from TCRdb, TRBD1, cannot be confirmed without DNA. The CDR3 is 12 residues long. From germline, CDR1 is SQVTM and CDR2 ANQGSEA. CDR3 residues: CSVPGQGHEQYF.

The genes are TRBV18 and TRBJ2-3. This CDR3 has 14 amino acids. CDR1 is KGHSH and CDR2 is LQKENI in the germline V gene. The CDR3 loop reads CASSPTAATDTQYF.

This chain joins TRBV27 and TRBJ1-5. Germline CDR1 MNHEY, CDR2 SMNVEV (reference sequence). The CDR3 spans 15 residues. Here the CDR3 reads CASSLIVNSNQPQHF.

The gene calls are TRBV7-2 and TRBJ1-1; TCRdb outputs TRBD1, but without DNA this stays unchecked. CDR1 and CDR2 from the germline V gene are SGHTA and FQGNSA. This CDR3 contains 16 residues. The CDR3 loop reads CASSLDPGAVVTEAFF.

The chain couples TRBV11-2 to TRBJ2-2. The germline CDR1 and CDR2 sequences are SGHAT and FQNNGV. The CDR3 length is 17 residues. The CDR3 loop reads CASSLSLGGFDTGELFF.

The chain carries TRBV5-1 and TRBJ2-5; TCRdb calls TRBD2, which cannot be checked without DNA. This CDR3 is built from 16 residues. Germline V gene data show CDR1 as SGHRS and CDR2 as YFSETQ. CDR3: CASSLEGSGSYGTQYF.

The genes are TRBV6-6 and TRBJ1-2; TCRdb's D call of TRBD1 is untestable without DNA. CDR1 and CDR2 from the germline V gene are MNHNY and SVGAGI (reference sequence). CDR3 size: 12 residues. The CDR3 sequence: CASSLTTDSYTF.

CDR3 sequence reads: CASSFGGLGNQPQHF. The chain employs TRBV12-3 or TRBV12-4 and TRBJ1-5; TCRdb names TRBD1, which stays unverified in the absence of DNA. The CDR3 runs to 15 residues.

The chain has TRBV29-1 and TRBJ1-3. This CDR3 contains 12 residues. The germline gives CDR1 SQVTM, CDR2 ANQGSEA. CDR3 amino acids: CSVGIGGNTIYF.

The genes are TRBV29-1 and TRBJ2-7; TCRdb's D call, TRBD1, is unchecked because there is no DNA. CDR3 length equals 15 residues. The germline V gene has CDR1 SQVTM and CDR2 ANQGSEA. The CDR3 spells CSVELAGGLTYEQYF.

CDR3: CASSLPGDTEAFF. J is TRBJ1-1 and V is TRBV5-1. Germline assignment: CDR1 SGHRS and CDR2 YFSETQ. CDR3 length: 13 residues.

The chain joins TRBV21-1 to TRBJ2-7; TCRdb's assignment of TRBD1 cannot be checked, as there is no DNA. TRBV21-1 corresponds to a pseudogene. The CDR3 loop spans 15 amino acids. CDR3 protein: CASSPAGMSSYEQYF.